The 24 T cell receptor beta chains listed next were all sequenced from one sample in a study of early T cells in non-severe SARS-CoV-2 infection. Each CDR3 protein gets one entry after TCRdb re-called the 5' RACE reads with MiXCR. The sample gives about 58,000 distinct CDR3 sequences, 9.5% to 15% of which show up once; under 4% is in the top ten. Sequencing input: whole blood. The receptors were gathered from an adult who was a healthcare worker with PCR-confirmed SARS-CoV-2 infection or an uninfected control (not recorded which).

This clonotype has a handful of counts. V is TRBV6-1 and J is TRBJ2-5, with 8 bases fitting TRBD1. CDR1 is MNHNS and CDR2 is SASEGT in the germline V gene. The CDR3 runs to 14 residues. Trimming cost V 10 bases and J 1 base; bases outside gene matches: 8. CDR3: CATDRGGVQETQYF. The CDR3 DNA reads TGTGCCACCGACAGGGGAGGCGTCCAAGAGACCCAGTACTTC.

This clonotype has at least ten counts. This chain connects TRBV12-3 or TRBV12-4 to TRBJ1-1, with TRBD1 matching over 9 bases. Losses at the gene ends were 9 bases for V and 4 bases for J; bases not matched to a gene: 6. This CDR3 is built from 13 residues. CDR3 protein: CASLQGAVTEAFF. The DNA for the CDR3 is TGTGCCAGTTTACAGGGGGCGGTCACTGAAGCTTTCTTT.

The chain recombines TRBV23-1 with TRBJ2-5; D may be TRBD1 (6 bases). TRBV23-1 is classed as an ORF, of uncertain function. CDR3 length: 13 amino acids. Trimming removed 3 bases from V and 7 bases from J, with 12 bases in between. CDR3 in DNA: TGCGCCAGCAGTCACTCAGGGGTCGGGACCCAGTACTTC. Its translation is CASSHSGVGTQYF.

This clonotype has only a few counts. The V call is TRBV5-1, the J call TRBJ2-7; 7 bases map to TRBD1. V was pared by 4 bases and J by 0 bases, with 7 bases of the junction left unmatched. Germline CDR1 reads SGHRS; CDR2 reads YFSETQ. The CDR3 contains 15 residues. DNA of the CDR3: TGCGCCAGCAGCCGGGACAGTTGGGACTCCTACGAGCAGTACTTC. Amino acids: CASSRDSWDSYEQYF.

V and J are TRBV5-4 and TRBJ1-1, with D perhaps matching TRBD1 (6 bases). V was clipped by 0 bases and J by 0 bases, with 12 bases between them. From germline, CDR1 is SGHNT and CDR2 YYREEE (reference sequence). The CDR3 is made up of 16 amino acids. For the CDR3, the DNA is TGTGCCAGCAGCTTGGGTGGGCAGGGGATGAACACTGAAGCTTTCTTT. It codes for CASSLGGQGMNTEAFF.

The rearrangement joins TRBV12-3 or TRBV12-4 to TRBJ2-5; the match to TRBD1 covers 10 bases. The CDR3 spans 14 residues. Trimming removed 10 bases from V and 5 bases from J; junction bases left unmatched: 10. CDR3 loop: CATSGTGVGETQYF. The CDR3 DNA reads as TGTGCCACCTCCGGGACAGGGGTGGGGGAGACCCAGTACTTC.

This chain links TRBV20-1 with TRBJ2-1, with D unresolved. This CDR3 contains 12 residues. The ends were cut back, 2 bases at V and 4 bases at J, with 6 bases in the middle. The germline V gene has CDR1 DFQATT and CDR2 SNEGSKA (reference sequence). The CDR3 here is CSARLGYNEQFF. In DNA, the CDR3 is TGCAGTGCTAGACTAGGTTACAATGAGCAGTTCTTC.

The rearrangement uses TRBV10-3 and TRBJ2-2; D is ambiguous. Germline V gene data show CDR1 as ENHRY and CDR2 as SYGVKD. The CDR3 covers 16 residues. Between the trimmed V and J ends, which lost 4 bases and 0 bases, there was a span of 12 bases. The CDR3 loop is CAISAKVGTNTGELFF. The CDR3 DNA is TGTGCCATCAGTGCGAAGGTGGGGACGAACACCGGGGAGCTGTTTTTT.

This clonotype was detected ten times or more. This chain links TRBV2 with TRBJ2-2; D is undetermined. The germline V gene has CDR1 SNHLY and CDR2 FYNNEI. Trimming shortened V by 6 bases and J by 5 bases, and 4 bases separated the two germline ends. The length of the CDR3 is 11 residues. CDR3 bases: TGTGCCAGCAGATATACCGGGGAGCTGTTTTTT. Translated, it gives CASRYTGELFF. Filled out from reference TRBV2 and TRBJ2-2, the complete variable domain reads EPEVTQTPSHQVTQMGQEVILRCVPISNHLYFYWYRQILGQKVEFLVSFYNNEISEKSEIFDDQFSVERPDGSNFTLKIRSTKLEDSAMYFCASRYTGELFFGEGSRLTVL.

At least ten counts were recorded for this clonotype. The V and J genes are TRBV7-8 and TRBJ2-3, with D hard to call. Germline assignment: CDR1 SGHVS and CDR2 FQNEAQ. This CDR3 comprises 13 residues. V dropped 2 bases and J dropped 2 bases, with 5 bases sitting between them. As DNA, the CDR3 is TGTGCCAGCAGCTTACAACCCACAGATACGCAGTATTTT. It encodes CASSLQPTDTQYF.

This clonotype has at least ten counts. The chain employs TRBV2 and TRBJ2-7; TRBD2 might be the D (5 bases). The CDR3 is 13 residues long. From germline, CDR1 is SNHLY and CDR2 FYNNEI. V gave up 7 bases and J gave up 8 bases, with 18 bases separating them. The CDR3 spells CASNYLGGPQQYF. DNA for the CDR3: TGTGCCAGCAACTACCTAGGAGGCCCTCAGCAGTACTTC.

There are a few counts of this clonotype. The chain combines TRBV12-3 or TRBV12-4 with TRBJ2-7; TRBD2 agrees at 8 bases. V was clipped by 7 bases and J by 4 bases; unmatched bases: 6. This CDR3 comprises 13 residues. The DNA for the CDR3 is TGTGCCAGCAACTCCCGGGGGGGGTACGAGCAGTACTTC. It specifies CASNSRGGYEQYF.

The chain couples TRBV29-1 to TRBJ2-3, with D tentatively TRBD2 (6 bases). V shed 6 bases and J shed 2 bases, with 15 bases lying between them. Germline loops: CDR1 SQVTM, CDR2 ANQGSEA. This CDR3 is 14 amino acids long. CDR3: CSVGSGDLTDTQYF. The CDR3 region has the DNA TGCAGCGTCGGGAGTGGGGACCTCACAGATACGCAGTATTTT.

This clonotype occurred many times. The chain employs TRBV29-1 and TRBJ2-7, with 7 bases lining up with TRBD2. Germline-derived CDR1 and CDR2 are SQVTM and ANQGSEA. V was clipped by 7 bases and J by 2 bases; unmatched bases: 5. The CDR3 runs 12 residues. The CDR3 spells CSAVAGPYEQYF. CDR3 nucleotides: TGCAGCGCCGTAGCGGGCCCCTACGAGCAGTACTTC.

This clonotype was seen a few times. The V and J genes are TRBV18 and TRBJ1-4, with D maybe TRBD1 (6 bases). The V end lost 0 bases, the J end lost 5 bases, and 10 bases lay between the germline ends. Looked up from germline, CDR1 is KGHSH and CDR2 is LQKENI. The CDR3 runs 15 residues. The chain's CDR3 is CASSPPSQGNEKLFF. For the CDR3, the DNA is TGTGCCAGCTCACCACCGAGCCAGGGGAATGAAAAACTGTTTTTT.

The chain has TRBV11-2 and TRBJ1-1, with no clear D. V was clipped by 5 bases and J by 11 bases, with 21 bases between them. CDR1 is SGHAT, CDR2 FQNNGV, per germline. The CDR3 is made up of 14 amino acids. The CDR3 protein is CASSPTGPLDVAFF. CDR3 nucleotide sequence: TGTGCCAGCAGCCCGACCGGGCCCTTGGATGTTGCTTTCTTT.

This clonotype was counted between two and nine times. The CDR3 region has the DNA TGTGCCAGCAGCGCCCAGGGAATAGCGGGAGAGTGGGATACGCAGTATTTT. Its protein product is CASSAQGIAGEWDTQYF. V and J are TRBV7-2 and TRBJ2-3, with 9 bases that match TRBD2. Germline V gene sequence: CDR1 SGHTA, CDR2 FQGNSA. The CDR3 length is 17 residues. V lost 5 bases to trimming and J lost 6 bases; unmatched junction nucleotides: 15.

This clonotype was seen a handful of times. The chain uses TRBV3-1 and TRBJ2-3; D unresolved. The ends were cut back, 0 bases at V and 4 bases at J, with 8 bases in the middle. The CDR3 is 14 amino acids. Germline loops: CDR1 LGHDT, CDR2 YNNKEL (reference sequence). Written as DNA, the CDR3 is TGTGCCAGCAGCCAAGAACTGCCCCCAGATACGCAGTATTTT. Translating gives CASSQELPPDTQYF.

At least ten counts were recorded for this clonotype. The V call is TRBV28, the J call TRBJ1-2; D gene uncertain. Trimming left V 3 bases short and J 5 bases short, with 7 bases between. The CDR3 spans 12 residues. Looked up from germline, CDR1 is MDHEN and CDR2 is SYDVKM. CDR3 DNA: TGTGCCAGCAGTTTGCGTCTTTATGGCTACACCTTC. Its translation: CASSLRLYGYTF.

This clonotype was seen only a few times. This chain connects TRBV18 to TRBJ2-3; D may be TRBD2 (6 bases). The CDR3 length is 16 residues. Trimming cost V 1 base and J 1 base, with 12 bases left between them. Germline V gene sequence: CDR1 KGHSH, CDR2 LQKENI. The DNA for the CDR3 is TGTGCCAGCTCACCACAGAGCGGGTTGGGCACAGATACGCAGTATTTT. It yields the protein CASSPQSGLGTDTQYF.

The V call is TRBV7-2, the J call TRBJ2-3; D might be TRBD2 (6 bases). Per germline, CDR1 SGHTA and CDR2 FQGNSA. The CDR3 length is 16 residues. V dropped 7 bases and J dropped 6 bases, with 23 bases sitting between them. CDR3 protein: CASIQGVPAGGDTQYF. CDR3 nucleotide sequence: TGTGCCAGCATCCAAGGGGTCCCAGCGGGTGGGGATACGCAGTATTTT.

This CDR3 reads CASSLMDEQFF. The CDR3 DNA reads as TGTGCCAGCAGTCTTATGGATGAGCAGTTCTTC. V usage is TRBV11-2 and J usage is TRBJ2-1, with D unresolved. The germline V gene has CDR1 SGHAT and CDR2 FQNNGV. The CDR3 contains 11 residues. The V and J ends lost 6 bases and 8 bases respectively, with 8 bases between them.

This clonotype was seen repeatedly, ten times or more. The J gene is TRBJ2-1, the V gene TRBV6-5, with 8 bases matching TRBD1. Trimming took 2 bases from V and 7 from J; bases not matched to a gene: 4. Germline V gene data show CDR1 as MNHEY and CDR2 as SVGAGI. This CDR3 region has 14 residues. The DNA of the CDR3 is TGTGCCAGCAGTTACGACAGGGGTCGTAATGAGCAGTTCTTC. Residues: CASSYDRGRNEQFF.

This rearrangement joins TRBV28 to TRBJ1-1; D possibly corresponds to TRBD1 (6 bases). Germline-derived CDR1 and CDR2 are MDHEN and SYDVKM. V shed 2 bases and J shed 3 bases, with 13 bases lying between them. The length of the CDR3 is 15 residues. The CDR3 coding sequence is TGTGCCAGCAGTTTACCGGACAGACTGGACACTGAAGCTTTCTTT. It yields the protein CASSLPDRLDTEAFF.